One sample yielded the 28 T cell receptor beta chains listed below, sequenced in a study of shared clonotypes between healthy human individuals. The repertoire was sequenced with immunoSEQ multiplex PCR; TCRdb's copy has only in-frame clones and lacks some. The sample records a few million clones, more than 85% being singletons. Sequencing was carried out using naive CD4+ T cells from PBMCs. Subset denoted: CD45RA+ positively selected. These receptor sequences come from a man younger than 35 in good health. Some clones in this sample may be carry-over from other donors' samples.

The chain employs TRBV25-1 and TRBJ1-2; weak D call: TRBD1 (5 bases). CDR1 is MGHDK, CDR2 SYGVNS, per germline. The CDR3 covers 13 residues. Trimming removed 8 bases from V and 4 bases from J, with 14 bases in between. In DNA form, the CDR3 reads TGTGCCAGCGAAGGGGACCATTCCTATGGCTACACCTTC. Amino acids: CASEGDHSYGYTF.

This chain uses TRBV7-2 with TRBJ2-3; D tentatively fits TRBD1 or TRBD2 (6 bases each). The CDR3 has 15 residues. Germline CDR1 reads SGHTA; CDR2 reads FQGNSA. V was cut by 2 bases and J by 7 bases, with 16 bases left in between. The CDR3: CASSLLMAGTNTQYF. Written as DNA, the CDR3 is TGTGCCAGCAGCTTATTGATGGCGGGGACAAATACGCAGTATTTT.

The CDR3 DNA reads TGTGCCAGCAGCTTCAGCCTAGCGGGAGGACAAGAGCAGTTCTTC. This sequence encodes CASSFSLAGGQEQFF. This sequence joins TRBV11-3 and TRBJ2-1, with TRBD2 matching 11 bases. The germline CDR1 and CDR2 sequences are SGHNT and YENEEA. This CDR3 is built from 15 residues. Germline trimming cut 3 bases from V and 10 bases from J; bases unmatched to any gene: 8.

The chain recombines TRBV6-1 with TRBJ2-7; TRBD1 is a possible D gene (6 bases). This CDR3 contains 15 residues. V was shortened by 7 bases and J by 0 bases, with 16 bases between the two germline ends. The germline V gene has CDR1 MNHNS and CDR2 SASEGT. The CDR3 sequence is CASTDLQGRSYEQYF. The CDR3 DNA follows: TGTGCCAGCACTGACTTACAGGGACGCTCCTACGAGCAGTACTTC.

A word on this clone: This specimen includes other DNA sequences encoding the same CDR3. V and J are TRBV18 and TRBJ2-5, with TRBD1 matching 8 bases. The J segment lost 2 bases and the V segment lost 6 bases, leaving 5 bases of the junction unmatched. The CDR3 sequence is 14 residues long. Germline CDR1 and CDR2: KGHSH and LQKENI. CDR3 sequence: CASSLGQVQETQYF. In nucleotides, the CDR3 is TGTGCCAGCTCGTTGGGACAGGTGCAAGAGACCCAGTACTTC.

This chain links TRBV12-5 with TRBJ2-1, with D perhaps TRBD1 (5 bases). The CDR3 consists of 16 residues. Germline V gene lookup returns CDR1 LGHNT and CDR2 FRNRAP. V was clipped by 1 base and J by 1 base, with 11 bases between them. CDR3 sequence: CASGLAGSLSYNEQFF. CDR3 bases: TGTGCTAGTGGTTTGGCAGGGTCTCTTTCCTACAATGAGCAGTTCTTC.

The chain combines TRBV15 with TRBJ2-5; 10 bases fit TRBD2. With V trimmed by 0 bases and J by 1 base, 2 bases remained unmatched. The CDR3 spans 16 residues. The germline CDR1 and CDR2 sequences are LNHNV and YYDKDF (reference sequence). CDR3 loop: CATSRDRTSGQETQYF. The CDR3 nucleotides read TGTGCCACCAGCAGAGATCGGACTAGCGGCCAAGAGACCCAGTACTTC. Full variable domain (rest looked up from reference TRBV15 and TRBJ2-5): DAMVIQNPRYQVTQFGKPVTLSCSQTLNHNVMYWYQQKSSQAPKLLFHYYDKDFNNEADTPDNFQSRRPNTSFCFLDIRSPGLGDTAMYLCATSRDRTSGQETQYFGPGTRLLVL.

The chain combines TRBV9 with TRBJ2-7, with D tentatively TRBD2 (5 bases). The CDR3 spans 15 residues. From germline, CDR1 is SGDLS and CDR2 YYNGEE. Trimming removed 0 bases at V and 2 bases at J, with 12 bases between. The DNA for the CDR3 is TGTGCCAGCAGCGTAGCGGGGTCCAGTGCCTACGAGCAGTACTTC. It specifies CASSVAGSSAYEQYF.

The V gene is TRBV28, the J gene TRBJ1-2; 8 bases match TRBD1. This CDR3 comprises 18 residues. Germline V lookup: CDR1 MDHEN, CDR2 SYDVKM. The V and J ends lost 5 bases and 4 bases, in that order; junction bases with no gene match: 18. CDR3 bases: TGTGCCAGCAGTACCCCAACCAGGACAGGGCCCGGTGGCTATGGCTACACCTTC. This sequence encodes CASSTPTRTGPGGYGYTF.

The chain carries TRBV6-5 and TRBJ1-1, with D unresolved. Germline-derived CDR1 and CDR2 are MNHEY and SVGAGI. With 5 bases removed from V and 11 bases from J, the gap between germline ends came to 12 bases. The CDR3 consists of 11 residues. CDR3 in DNA: TGTGCCAGCAGTAACAACCGTGGGGCTTTCTTT. Its protein product is CASSNNRGAFF.

This clone turned up a few times. This rearrangement joins TRBV6-1 to TRBJ2-1; D not certain. Looked up from germline, CDR1 is MNHNS and CDR2 is SASEGT. V dropped 8 bases and J dropped 0 bases, with 11 bases sitting between them. CDR3 size: 14 residues. The chain's CDR3 is CASLRGVSYNEQFF. CDR3 bases: TGTGCCAGCTTGCGTGGGGTCTCCTACAATGAGCAGTTCTTC.

The J gene is TRBJ2-7, the V gene TRBV28; 7 bases map to TRBD2. The V and J ends lost 11 bases and 4 bases, in that order; junction bases with no gene match: 5. The CDR3 is 11 residues long. Germline V CDR1 and CDR2: MDHEN, SYDVKM. CDR3 loop: CASGGRYEQYF. The CDR3 DNA reads as TGTGCCTCCGGGGGGAGGTACGAGCAGTACTTC.

The rearrangement joins TRBV28 to TRBJ1-2, with D unresolved. V was clipped by 1 base and J by 8 bases, with 17 bases between them. Germline V gene sequence: CDR1 MDHEN, CDR2 SYDVKM. The length of the CDR3 is 15 residues. The CDR3: CASSLFVGSGKGYTF. CDR3 in DNA: TGTGCCAGCAGTTTATTCGTAGGGTCCGGTAAGGGCTACACCTTC.

The rearrangement uses TRBV19 and TRBJ1-2, with 9 positions matching TRBD1. The CDR3 has 15 amino acids. Germline V gene data show CDR1 as LNHDA and CDR2 as SQIVND (reference sequence). The V segment lost 2 bases and the J segment 2 bases; nucleotides outside the gene matches: 3. The CDR3 DNA follows: TGTGCCAGTAGTATATACGGACAGGGGAACTATGGCTACACCTTC. Translation gives CASSIYGQGNYGYTF. The full variable domain, rest sourced from reference TRBV19 and TRBJ1-2, is DGGITQSPKYLFRKEGQNVTLSCEQNLNHDAMYWYRQDPGQGLRLIYYSQIVNDFQKGDIAEGYSVSREKKESFPLTVTSAQKNPTAFYLCASSIYGQGNYGYTFGSGTRLTVV.

The rearrangement links TRBV18 to TRBJ2-5, with TRBD1 matching 9 bases. The CDR3 contains 16 residues. CDR1 KGHSH and CDR2 LQKENI come from the germline V gene. Trimming took 0 bases from V and 5 from J; bases not matched to a gene: 7. This CDR3 reads CASSPPGTGWRETQYF. In DNA form, the CDR3 reads TGTGCCAGCTCACCACCTGGGACAGGGTGGCGGGAGACCCAGTACTTC.

The chain combines TRBV6-5 with TRBJ2-5; tentatively, D is TRBD2 (7 bases). The CDR3 covers 16 residues. Germline V gene sequence: CDR1 MNHEY, CDR2 SVGAGI. Trimming cost V 0 bases and J 1 base, with 12 bases left between them. The chain's CDR3 is CASSYSGGGGQETQYF. DNA of the CDR3: TGTGCCAGCAGTTACTCAGGAGGGGGGGGCCAAGAGACCCAGTACTTC.

A word on this clone: The sample holds other DNA sequences that translate to the same CDR3. The chain combines TRBV28 with TRBJ1-3; 8 nucleotides line up with TRBD1. The germline gives CDR1 MDHEN, CDR2 SYDVKM. The junction had 4 bases not matched to a gene; V was cut back by 4 bases and J by 5 bases. This CDR3 has 14 residues. In DNA, the CDR3 is TGTGCCAGCAGTTCAGCAGGGGGCAGAAACACCATATATTTT. Its protein is CASSSAGGRNTIYF.

CDR3 in amino acids: CSVARGWDEQYF. CDR3 DNA sequence: TGCAGCGTTGCCCGGGGGTGGGACGAGCAGTACTTC. The gene calls are TRBV29-1 and TRBJ2-7, with D tentatively TRBD2 (6 bases). CDR1 and CDR2 from the germline V gene are SQVTM and ANQGSEA. The V and J ends lost 4 bases and 5 bases respectively, with 12 bases between them. The CDR3 consists of 12 residues.

As for this clone: Other DNA variants within this sample encode the same CDR3. This rearrangement joins TRBV7-9 to TRBJ2-3; D is uncertain. The germline V and J ends were trimmed by 1 base and 6 bases, with 5 bases remaining between them. Looked up from germline, CDR1 is SEHNR and CDR2 is FQNEAQ (reference sequence). The CDR3 covers 12 residues. The CDR3 loop is CASSLGPDTQYF. The DNA for the CDR3 is TGTGCCAGCAGCTTAGGACCTGATACGCAGTATTTT.

This clone was seen just once. This chain links TRBV28 with TRBJ1-1; D gene unclear. The germline CDR1 and CDR2 sequences are MDHEN and SYDVKM. CDR3 length equals 15 residues. The ends were cut back, 1 base at V and 6 bases at J, with 15 bases in the middle. The CDR3 here is CASSLLKGSSPEAFF. In DNA form, the CDR3 reads TGTGCCAGCAGTTTATTAAAGGGATCGAGCCCTGAAGCTTTCTTT.

The chain couples TRBV11-2 to TRBJ2-1, with D possibly matching TRBD1 (5 bases). The germline V gene has CDR1 SGHAT and CDR2 FQNNGV. V was shortened by 1 base and J by 9 bases, with 16 bases between the two germline ends. The CDR3 sequence is 15 residues long. CDR3 nucleotide sequence: TGTGCCAGCAGCTTAGTGGTTATTAGTCAGGGTGAGCAGTTCTTC. It translates to CASSLVVISQGEQFF.

The V call is TRBV6-1, the J call TRBJ2-3; 11 nucleotides match TRBD1. V shed 6 bases and J 6 bases; nucleotides not matched to a gene: 8. CDR1 and CDR2 from the germline V gene are MNHNS and SASEGT. CDR3 length: 15 amino acids. CDR3 nucleotide sequence: TGTGCCAGCAGGTTGGACAGGGGGCGCCGGGATACGCAGTATTTT. It is translated as CASRLDRGRRDTQYF.

The CDR3 spells CAWSRGTNEKLFF. The CDR3, as DNA: TGTGCCTGGAGCAGGGGCACTAATGAAAAACTGTTTTTT. The genes are TRBV30 and TRBJ1-4, with D possibly matching TRBD1 (6 bases). Trimming took off 3 bases at V and 2 bases at J, with 7 bases between the two ends. The CDR3 runs to 13 residues. The germline V gene has CDR1 GTSNPN and CDR2 SVGIG (reference sequence).

The V gene is TRBV7-3, the J gene TRBJ2-1; TRBD1 agrees at 7 bases. The CDR3 is 13 amino acids. V shed 3 bases and J 8 bases; nucleotides not matched to a gene: 4. The germline V gene has CDR1 SGHTA and CDR2 FQGTGA. CDR3 bases: TGTGCCAGCAGCTTCGACAGGGACGATGAGCAGTTCTTC. Protein: CASSFDRDDEQFF. Full variable domain (rest looked up from reference TRBV7-3 and TRBJ2-1): GAGVSQTPSNKVTEKGKYVELRCDPISGHTALYWYRQSLGQGPEFLIYFQGTGAADDSGLPNDRFFAVRPEGSVSTLKIQRTERGDSAVYLCASSFDRDDEQFFGPGTRLTVL.

This sequence joins TRBV5-1 and TRBJ2-6; D ambiguous. CDR1 is SGHRS, CDR2 YFSETQ, per germline. The V gene lost 2 bases and the J gene lost 4 bases, with 7 bases spanning the gap. The CDR3 spans 14 residues. The CDR3 spells CASSFGVGANVLTF. The DNA for the CDR3 is TGCGCCAGCAGCTTTGGGGTAGGGGCCAACGTCCTGACTTTC.

The genes are TRBV2 and TRBJ2-7, with D possibly TRBD1 on 5 matching bases. Trimming cost V 8 bases and J 3 bases, with 11 bases left between them. Germline V gene sequence: CDR1 SNHLY, CDR2 FYNNEI. The CDR3 length is 12 residues. CDR3 loop: CASLDSVYEQYF. CDR3 bases: TGTGCCAGCCTAGACAGTGTCTACGAGCAGTACTTC.

This chain joins TRBV7-9 and TRBJ1-5; 8 bases agree with TRBD1. V shed 1 base, J shed 5 bases, and the junction held 7 bases outside the gene matches. CDR3 length: 16 residues. The germline V gene encodes CDR1 SEHNR and CDR2 FQNEAQ (reference sequence). CDR3: CASSLGSGGLDQPQHF. In DNA form, the CDR3 reads TGTGCCAGCAGCTTAGGATCAGGGGGCCTGGATCAGCCCCAGCATTTT.

This clone has only one observation. This chain uses TRBV18 with TRBJ1-4; D might be TRBD1 (5 bases). V gave up 2 bases and J gave up 6 bases, with 16 bases separating them. Germline V gene data show CDR1 as KGHSH and CDR2 as LQKENI. The CDR3 is 16 residues long. This CDR3 is CASSPTPGTVDEKLFF. Here the CDR3 DNA reads TGTGCCAGCTCACCAACCCCCGGGACGGTAGATGAAAAACTGTTTTTT.